This T cell receptor (beta chain) was sequenced for a study of response to subunit inactivated influenza vaccine. Trimming shortened V by 2 bases and J by 3 bases, and 8 bases separated the two germline ends. The CDR3 covers 14 residues. As regards this clonotype: Its antigen is as yet unknown.

Study conclusions and caveats: The authors suggested that every seasonal influenza vaccination recruits few new T cells.

MiXCR was run by TCRdb on the RT-PCR reads, yielding one entry per CDR3 protein. The sample holds 450,000 to 500,000 distinct CDR3 sequences, 9.5% to 12% seen once. The sequencing used PBMCs from blood, collected about 40 days after vaccination. This chain uses TRBV12-3 or TRBV12-4 with TRBJ2-1; D is uncertain. The sequence was obtained from a man aged 45-65 years who received an inactivated influenza vaccine. CDR3: CASSLSRIYNEQFF. The CDR3 DNA sequence: TGTGCCAGCAGTTTAAGTCGGATCTACAATGAGCAGTTCTTC.